Listed here are 23 T cell receptor beta chains from one sample, sequenced in a study of response to subunit inactivated influenza vaccine (dated by TCRdb to the late 2010s). Library preparation was by RT-PCR. Instrument on record: Illumina HiSeq 2500. TCRdb's own reprocessing of the public reads used fastp at Q25 and MiXCR and kept productive beta chains. CDR3 protein duplicates are merged, each entry listing the most common genes and DNA. The sample includes around 760,000 distinct CDR3 sequences, with approximately 15% observed a single time. The top ten clones comprise around 6.5% of the sample. This specimen consisted of PBMCs from blood, obtained 14 to 15 days before vaccination. The receptors come from a man aged 50-59 years who received an inactivated influenza vaccine. Donor details come from another sample of the same person, matched by shared clones.

This clonotype was observed a handful of times. This rearrangement joins TRBV5-1 to TRBJ2-1; either TRBD1 or TRBD2 may fit D (6 bases each). Trimming took 3 bases from V and 3 from J, leaving 16 bases between them. This CDR3 is 16 amino acids long. Germline-derived CDR1 and CDR2 are SGHRS and YFSETQ. The CDR3 is CASSYLQGGGYNEQFF. In DNA, the CDR3 is TGCGCCAGCAGCTACTTACAGGGAGGTGGCTACAATGAGCAGTTCTTC.

In its sample, this clonotype was seen a few times. At one boundary the junction diverges from the germline segment, which might be a read error. The chain couples TRBV12-3 or TRBV12-4 to TRBJ2-1, with D perhaps assigned TRBD1 or TRBD2 (5 bases each). The CDR3 has 14 amino acids. CDR3 region: CASSLSGAYNEQSF. In DNA form, the CDR3 reads TGTGCCAGCAGTTTGTCCGGGGCCTACAATGAGCAGTCCTTC.

A remark on this clonotype: Relative to the germline gene, one junction end is altered; a read error may explain this. The J gene is TRBJ2-1, the V gene TRBV28; D not resolved. In germline, CDR1 is MDHEN, CDR2 SYDVKM. The CDR3 loop spans 16 amino acids. The CDR3 DNA follows: TGTGTCAGCAGTTTTGGGTTGGCGGAATTCTACAATGAGCAGTTCTTC. As protein: CVSSFGLAEFYNEQFF.

This clonotype turned up a few times. The CDR3 here is CAISDGLGQGQNNEQFF. The CDR3 DNA reads as TGTGCCATCAGTGATGGGTTGGGACAGGGGCAGAACAATGAGCAGTTCTTC. This chain links TRBV10-3 with TRBJ2-1, with 10 bases identical to TRBD1. This CDR3 is 17 amino acids long. V shed 3 bases and J 5 bases; nucleotides not matched to a gene: 10. Per the germline V gene, CDR1 is ENHRY and CDR2 is SYGVKD.

This clonotype was observed at least ten times. The chain has TRBV6-1 and TRBJ1-1; D is unresolved. CDR1 and CDR2 (germline): MNHNS, SASEGT. There are 13 residues in the CDR3. Trimming took off 6 bases at V and 7 bases at J, with 15 bases between the two ends. The CDR3 region is CASSRAHFGEAFF. In nucleotides, the CDR3 is TGTGCCAGCAGCCGTGCCCATTTCGGTGAAGCTTTCTTT.

This rearrangement joins TRBV20-1 to TRBJ2-3, with 9 positions matching TRBD2. The CDR3 is 18 amino acids. Per the germline V gene, CDR1 is DFQATT and CDR2 is SNEGSKA (reference sequence). With 3 bases clipped from V and 4 bases from J, the junction kept 17 bases outside the gene matches. DNA for the CDR3: TGCAGTGCTAGCAGTTCCTTGGTTCGCGGGGGGGGTTCAGATACGCAGTATTTT. Its protein product is CSASSSLVRGGGSDTQYF.

This clonotype was detected a few times. The chain employs TRBV7-9 and TRBJ2-2, with D possibly matching TRBD2 (6 bases). CDR3 length: 13 residues. In germline, CDR1 is SEHNR, CDR2 FQNEAQ (reference sequence). Trimming took 6 bases from V and 3 from J, leaving 8 bases between them. As DNA, the CDR3 is TGTGCCAGCAGTAGACTAGACACCGGGGAGCTGTTTTTT. Its translation is CASSRLDTGELFF.

Only one count was recorded for this clonotype. This chain links TRBV10-3 with TRBJ2-2, with 8 bases aligning to TRBD2. CDR1 is ENHRY and CDR2 is SYGVKD in the germline V gene. Trimming cost V 6 bases and J 5 bases; bases outside gene matches: 14. The CDR3 extends over 17 amino acids. The CDR3 protein is CAIRTLAGTHGTGELFF. The CDR3 DNA reads TGTGCCATCAGAACCTTAGCGGGGACCCACGGGACCGGGGAGCTGTTTTTT.

This clonotype was recorded at least ten times. The chain links TRBV4-1 to TRBJ2-3; either TRBD1 or TRBD2 may supply D (5 bases each). V was trimmed by 4 bases and J by 2 bases, leaving 16 bases between them. In germline, CDR1 is MGHRA, CDR2 YSYEKL. This CDR3 is 16 amino acids long. The CDR3 sequence is CASSRTRGPLTDTQYF. Here the CDR3 DNA reads TGCGCCAGCAGCCGAACTAGGGGACCCCTCACAGATACGCAGTATTTT.

This clonotype was counted only a few times. V usage is TRBV11-2 and J usage is TRBJ2-2; unclear D gene. Germline lookup yields CDR1 SGHAT and CDR2 FQNNGV. Trimming removed 5 bases from V and 0 bases from J, with 13 bases in between. The CDR3 is 16 amino acids. This CDR3 reads CASSPHGSANTGELFF. DNA of the CDR3: TGTGCCAGCAGCCCCCATGGGTCCGCGAACACCGGGGAGCTGTTTTTT.

This clonotype came up many times. The rearrangement joins TRBV12-3 or TRBV12-4 to TRBJ2-6; unclear D gene. Trimming removed 3 bases at V and 2 bases at J, with 2 bases between. The CDR3 has 13 amino acids. CDR3: CASSFTGANVLTF. CDR3 coding DNA: TGTGCCAGCAGTTTCACTGGGGCCAACGTCCTGACTTTC.

This clonotype has a handful of counts. The rearrangement links TRBV7-9 to TRBJ1-2; possibly TRBD1 for D (6 bases). Trimming removed 5 bases from V and 4 bases from J, with 14 bases in between. Per the germline V gene, CDR1 is SEHNR and CDR2 is FQNEAQ (reference sequence). This CDR3 region has 14 residues. The CDR3 region has the DNA TGTGCCAGCAGCCGGCCAGGGGTTGGCTATGGCTACACCTTC. This codes for CASSRPGVGYGYTF.

This clonotype was detected only a few times. V and J are TRBV5-1 and TRBJ2-1; D is unresolved. Germline V lookup: CDR1 SGHRS, CDR2 YFSETQ. V was clipped by 0 bases and J by 3 bases, with 13 bases between them. The CDR3 covers 16 residues. The chain's CDR3 is CASSLVGPFVYNEQFF. In DNA, the CDR3 is TGCGCCAGCAGCTTGGTGGGTCCCTTCGTCTACAATGAGCAGTTCTTC.

This sequence joins TRBV4-1 and TRBJ2-5; a weak D match, TRBD1 (6 bases). Trimming stripped 0 bases from V and 1 base from J, with 9 bases between. The CDR3 has 15 residues. CDR1 and CDR2 (germline): MGHRA, YSYEKL. CDR3 in amino acids: CASSQEGTPQETQYF. DNA of the CDR3: TGCGCCAGCAGCCAAGAAGGGACACCCCAAGAGACCCAGTACTTC.

V is TRBV12-3 or TRBV12-4 and J is TRBJ1-1; the match to TRBD1 covers 8 bases. CDR3 length equals 16 residues. V was clipped by 0 bases and J by 1 base; unmatched bases: 4. CDR3 sequence: CASSLAQGASNTEAFF. The CDR3 DNA reads as TGTGCCAGCAGTTTAGCGCAGGGGGCTTCGAACACTGAAGCTTTCTTT.

This clonotype was counted ten times or more. The V gene is TRBV4-1, the J gene TRBJ1-6, with 11 positions matching TRBD1. V shed 4 bases and J 12 bases; nucleotides not matched to a gene: 2. CDR1 is MGHRA, CDR2 YSYEKL, per germline. The CDR3 is 13 amino acids. For the CDR3, the DNA is TGCGCCAGCAGCCTGGGACAGGGGGTACCCCTCCACTTT. It yields the protein CASSLGQGVPLHF.

The V and J genes are TRBV4-2 and TRBJ1-6; D unresolved. V was cut by 7 bases and J by 4 bases, with 14 bases left in between. The germline V gene has CDR1 LGHNA and CDR2 YNFKEQ. This CDR3 comprises 15 residues. The DNA of the CDR3 is TGTGCCAGCATGCGTGATTCTTTGTATAATTCACCCCTCCACTTT. This encodes CASMRDSLYNSPLHF.

This clonotype was detected many times. The V call is TRBV7-2, the J call TRBJ2-4; the D gene could be TRBD1 or TRBD2 (5 bases each). CDR3 length: 14 amino acids. Trimming left V 6 bases short and J 7 bases short, with 16 bases between. In germline, CDR1 is SGHTA, CDR2 FQGNSA. CDR3: CASSAATGRNIQYF. CDR3 DNA: TGTGCCAGCAGTGCCGCCACGGGGCGGAACATTCAGTACTTC.

This clonotype has more than one count but fewer than ten. The V gene is TRBV25-1, the J gene TRBJ2-5; D uncertain. Deletions cut 3 bases from V and 0 bases from J, with 2 bases between. The CDR3 runs 12 residues. Per the germline V gene, CDR1 is MGHDK and CDR2 is SYGVNS. CDR3 DNA sequence: TGTGCCAGCAGTGACCACCAAGAGACCCAGTACTTC. It translates to CASSDHQETQYF.

The genes are TRBV27 and TRBJ2-1, with 14 nucleotides matching TRBD2. The V gene's germline CDR1 is MNHEY and CDR2 SMNVEV (reference sequence). CDR3 size: 16 residues. Trimming took 3 bases from V and 7 from J; bases not matched to a gene: 5. The DNA for the CDR3 is TGTGCCAGCAGTTTTTCCGGGACTAGCGGGAGAAATGAGCAGTTCTTC. Translated: CASSFSGTSGRNEQFF.

This clonotype showed up just a few times. This rearrangement joins TRBV27 to TRBJ1-5; no reliable D call. The germline V gene encodes CDR1 MNHEY and CDR2 SMNVEV (reference sequence). V was cut by 6 bases and J by 1 base, with 13 bases left in between. The length of the CDR3 is 15 residues. The CDR3 spells CASRYSSASNQPQHF. The CDR3, as DNA: TGTGCCAGCAGATACTCTTCGGCCAGCAATCAGCCCCAGCATTTT.

The chain uses TRBV7-2 and TRBJ2-1, with 10 positions matching TRBD1. The germline CDR1 and CDR2 sequences are SGHTA and FQGNSA. After removal of 5 bases from V and 3 bases from J, the junction contained 4 bases not matched to a gene. The CDR3 is made up of 15 amino acids. In nucleotides, the CDR3 is TGTGCCAGCAGCGGACAGGGGGGCAACTACAATGAGCAGTTCTTC. Residues: CASSGQGGNYNEQFF.

The V gene is TRBV20-1, the J gene TRBJ2-7; TRBD2 aligns across 11 bases. The CDR3 runs 13 residues. Germline loops: CDR1 DFQATT, CDR2 SNEGSKA (reference sequence). J lost 4 bases, V lost 6 bases, and 5 bases had no gene match. For the CDR3, the DNA is TGCAGTGCGGGGACTAGCGGACCATACGAGCAGTACTTC. It codes for CSAGTSGPYEQYF.